The following is a TCR beta chain sequence with its context. Antigen unknown. Clones were sequenced by immunoSEQ multiplex PCR, and TCRdb holds only the in-frame ones, with some missing. The table shows 9,500 to 15,000 clones, with over 60% occurring only once. Sequencing was preceded by expansion of antigen-specific CD4+ T cells with viral peptide pools in the ViraFEST assay. Culture proceeded for 10 days, and CD4+ T cells were then isolated. Each participant received a vaccine that was either BNT162b2 or mRNA-1273, given as two doses. Vaccine recipients lacked prior SARS-CoV-2 infection and had negative nucleocapsid antibodies. The record originates from a study of vaccination effects on CD4 cells after COVID-19. Study-level points and caveats: Infection- and vaccine-induced clones contracted markedly late after vaccination.

The CDR3 is 17 amino acids. CDR1 is LGHNA and CDR2 is YSLEER in the germline V gene. V dropped 3 bases and J dropped 5; count of bases not matched to a gene: 12. The clonotype originates from a human donor who received a COVID-19 vaccine. This specimen was CD4+ T cells from PBMCs cultured with SARS-CoV-2 spike peptides, taken after COVID-19 vaccination. This rearrangement joins TRBV4-3 to TRBJ1-4, with 7 bases aligning to TRBD1. The CDR3 bases are TGCGCCAGCAGCCATCCCAGGGAGGACAGGACGAATGAAAAACTGTTTTTT. Translation gives CASSHPREDRTNEKLFF.